The T cell receptor (beta chain) under discussion was sequenced for a study of blood T cell repertoires in COVID-19. Overall study: The samples span acute and convalescent COVID-19 from the United States, Italy and Spain.

Enrollees, about 18 to 89 years old, lived in 25 or so US areas. Donors of Cohort 3 who recovered were those that had two negative PCRs, clearance, or symptom resolution. The V and J ends lost 0 bases and 2 bases, in that order; junction bases with no gene match: 4. The CDR3 covers 15 residues. CDR1 MNHEY and CDR2 SMNVEV come from the germline V gene (reference sequence). TCRdb's copy holds only in-frame clones and misses some; the assay was immunoSEQ multiplex PCR. Seen here are about 130,000 clones, around 86% observed once, and the top ten hold about a sixth. This clone was seen more than once but under ten times.

This sequence joins TRBV27 and TRBJ2-7; 7 nucleotides line up with TRBD2. Sequences were obtained from PBMCs or T cells enriched from blood (not recorded which). The sequence derives from a man aged 30 to 39 who had recovered from COVID-19. CDR3 amino acids: CASSLSAGAAYEQYF. The CDR3 nucleotides are TGTGCCAGCAGTTTATCCGCGGGAGCGGCCTACGAGCAGTACTTC.